A selection of T cell receptor beta chains follows, all from one sample in a study of blood T cell repertoires in COVID-19. Profiling relied on immunoSEQ multiplex PCR, and the TCRdb table lists in-frame clones only, not all of them. The table has some 200,000 clones, approximately 94% seen once. Sequenced sample: peripheral blood. These receptors were collected from a man aged 25-40 years with COVID-19, enrolled during active disease. CDR3s include the opening cysteine and the closing phenylalanine or tryptophan. D genes are given only for firm matches. Clone size is shown for a subset of rows, as once, few, many or a class of expanded clone.

d_call j_call v_call clone_size cdr3_aa cdr3_nt
TRBD2 TRBJ2-3 TRBV27 few CASRHGTINTDTQYF TGTGCCAGCAGGCACGGGACTATAAACACAGATACGCAGTATTTT
- TRBJ1-4 TRBV27 - CASSSKQAPRSEKLFF TGTGCCAGCAGTTCGAAGCAGGCTCCAAGGTCTGAAAAACTGTTTTTT
- TRBJ2-1 TRBV9 once CASSTRSNNEQFF TGTGCCAGCAGCACTCGGAGCAACAATGAGCAGTTCTTC
TRBD2 TRBJ2-7 TRBV7-2 few CASSLGGTSGYEQYF TGTGCCAGCAGCTTAGGAGGGACTAGCGGTTACGAGCAGTACTTC
TRBD1 TRBJ2-7 TRBV6-5 - CASRRTGTTYEQYF TGTGCCAGCCGAAGGACAGGGACAACCTACGAGCAGTACTTC
TRBD1 TRBJ1-1 TRBV19 - CASSIRTGEAFF TGTGCCAGTAGTATAAGGACAGGAGAAGCTTTCTTT
TRBD2 TRBJ2-1 TRBV6-6 - CASSPPTSDNEQFF TGTGCCAGCAGCCCTCCCACTAGCGACAATGAGCAGTTCTTC
- TRBJ1-6 TRBV27 - CASSLSQGVGSPLHF TGTGCCAGCAGTTTATCCCAAGGGGTAGGTTCACCCCTCCACTTT
- TRBJ2-3 TRBV11-1 - CASSSRGDTQYF TGTGCCAGCAGCTCTCGGGGTGATACGCAGTATTTT
- TRBJ2-6 TRBV6-5 - CASSPQGTGANVLTF TGTGCCAGCAGTCCCCAGGGCACTGGGGCCAACGTCCTGACTTTC
TRBD1 TRBJ1-5 TRBV4-2 - CASSQDSTGDNQPQHF TGTGCCAGCAGCCAAGATAGCACAGGGGATAATCAGCCCCAGCATTTT
TRBD1 TRBJ2-7 TRBV6-5 - CASIDWDRGYEQYF TGTGCCAGCATCGACTGGGACAGGGGGTACGAGCAGTACTTC
TRBD2 TRBJ2-2 TRBV6-1 - CASSEPGRAGELFF TGTGCCAGCAGTGAACCTGGGAGGGCCGGGGAGCTGTTTTTT
- TRBJ2-3 TRBV19 - CASGRSGTDTQYF TGTGCCAGTGGTCGTTCAGGCACAGATACGCAGTATTTT
TRBD1 TRBJ1-1 TRBV3-1/TRBV3-2 - CASSPVGQGANTEAFF TGTGCCAGCAGTCCCGTTGGACAGGGGGCCAACACTGAAGCTTTCTTT
TRBD1 TRBJ1-5 TRBV6-5 - CASSPDRVQNQPQHF TGTGCCAGCAGCCCAGACAGGGTTCAAAATCAGCCCCAGCATTTT
TRBD2 TRBJ2-3 TRBV9 - CASSDRLAGGHRADTQYF TGTGCCAGCAGCGACCGACTAGCGGGGGGGCATAGGGCAGATACGCAGTATTTT
- TRBJ1-6 TRBV18 - CASSPPGDFSPLHF TGTGCCAGCTCCCCACCAGGGGACTTTTCACCCCTCCACTTT
- TRBJ1-2 TRBV19 - CASSTFGRGESRYGYTF TGTGCCAGTAGCACCTTTGGGCGGGGGGAGAGTCGGTATGGCTACACCTTC
- TRBJ1-2 TRBV29-1 - CSVESRAPYGYTF TGCAGCGTTGAAAGCAGGGCCCCCTATGGCTACACCTTC
- TRBJ1-4 TRBV25-1 - CASSVAFATNEKLFF TGTGCCAGCAGTGTAGCATTTGCAACTAATGAAAAACTGTTTTTT
- TRBJ2-5 TRBV28 - CASSLRGRAQTQYF TGTGCCAGCAGTTTAAGGGGTAGGGCTCAGACCCAGTACTTC
TRBD1 TRBJ1-3 TRBV7-3 - CASSLTQQGPISGNTIYF TGTGCCAGCAGCTTAACCCAACAGGGGCCGATCTCTGGAAACACCATATATTTT
TRBD2 TRBJ2-3 TRBV4-2 - CASSQDVLAGGTDTQYF TGTGCCAGCAGCCAAGATGTCCTAGCGGGGGGCACAGATACGCAGTATTTT
- TRBJ2-1 TRBV9 once CASSVGAGNPGRTRGEQFF TGTGCCAGCAGCGTAGGCGCGGGGAACCCCGGGCGGACCCGAGGGGAGCAGTTCTTC
TRBD1 TRBJ1-3 TRBV30 - CAWGQVSGNTIYF TGTGCCTGGGGACAGGTCTCTGGAAACACCATATATTTT
- TRBJ1-6 TRBV3-1/TRBV3-2 - CASSQVGGAGALDSPLHF TGTGCCAGCAGCCAAGTGGGAGGGGCAGGGGCGCTGGATTCACCCCTCCACTTT
TRBD1 TRBJ1-5 TRBV6-5 - CASSPGQGAQQPQHF TGTGCCAGCAGTCCAGGTCAGGGGGCTCAGCAGCCCCAGCATTTT
TRBD2 TRBJ2-1 TRBV11-3 - CASSPGGGNSYNEQFF TGTGCCAGCAGCCCCGGGGGGGGGAACTCCTACAATGAGCAGTTCTTC
- TRBJ1-1 TRBV3-1/TRBV3-2 - CASSQVGGSSDVNTEAFF TGTGCCAGCAGCCAAGTGGGGGGGTCCTCGGACGTGAACACTGAAGCTTTCTTT
TRBD1 TRBJ1-1 TRBV5-4 - CASSTGQGVNTEAFF TGTGCCAGCAGCACGGGACAGGGGGTGAACACTGAAGCTTTCTTT
- TRBJ1-6 TRBV5-5 - CASSFSVTDNSPLHF TGTGCCAGCAGCTTTTCTGTCACGGATAATTCACCCCTCCACTTT
- TRBJ1-4 TRBV4-1 once CASSQVGQRNEKLFF TGCGCCAGCAGCCAAGTCGGACAGCGTAATGAAAAACTGTTTTTT
TRBD1 TRBJ2-7 TRBV27 - CASTQKGAASYEQYF TGTGCCAGCACCCAAAAGGGGGCAGCCTCCTACGAGCAGTACTTC
TRBD2 TRBJ2-1 TRBV5-1 once CASSRSGGAYNEQFF TGCGCCAGCAGCCGAAGCGGGGGGGCTTACAATGAGCAGTTCTTC
- TRBJ2-2 TRBV5-6 - CATEVQGGYTGELFF TGTGCCACCGAGGTCCAGGGCGGTTACACCGGGGAGCTGTTTTTT
TRBD2 TRBJ2-5 TRBV5-4 - CASSSPSSRGGGTQYF TGTGCCAGCAGTTCGCCATCGTCGCGGGGCGGGGGGACCCAGTACTTC
- TRBJ1-6 TRBV19 - CASRMSGGILNSPLHF TGTGCCAGTAGAATGTCGGGAGGGATCCTTAATTCACCCCTCCACTTT
- TRBJ1-1 TRBV12-3/TRBV12-4 - CASGRTEAFF TGTGCCTCGGGGAGGACTGAAGCTTTCTTT
- TRBJ1-4 TRBV15 once CATSRDGGGDEKLFF TGTGCCACCAGCAGAGATGGGGGAGGAGATGAAAAACTGTTTTTT
- TRBJ2-1 TRBV27 - CASSSGTESYNEQFF TGTGCCAGCAGTTCCGGGACTGAGTCCTACAATGAGCAGTTCTTC
- TRBJ1-2 TRBV5-1 - CASRPRRDGNYGYTF TGCGCCAGCAGACCCCGGCGGGACGGTAACTATGGCTACACCTTC
- TRBJ1-5 TRBV19 - CASSPSGTPNQPQHF TGTGCCAGTAGTCCTAGCGGGACACCCAATCAGCCCCAGCATTTT
- TRBJ1-3 TRBV24-1 - CATSDSFYLGNTIYF TGTGCCACCAGTGACAGTTTTTATCTTGGAAACACCATATATTTT
TRBD2 TRBJ2-7 TRBV11-3 - CASSRGASGGDEQYF TGTGCCAGCAGCCGCGGGGCTAGCGGGGGTGACGAGCAGTACTTC
TRBD1 TRBJ1-2 TRBV4-1 - CASSQDSGQGARGYGYTF TGCGCCAGCAGCCAAGATTCGGGGCAGGGGGCGCGGGGCTATGGCTACACCTTC
TRBD2 TRBJ2-1 TRBV11-3 - CASSSLAERGEQFF TGTGCCAGCAGCTCCCTAGCGGAAAGGGGTGAGCAGTTCTTC
- TRBJ1-1 TRBV24-1 - CATSAGGAQGVENTEAFF TGTGCCACCAGTGCCGGTGGGGCACAGGGTGTTGAGAACACTGAAGCTTTCTTT
TRBD2 TRBJ2-5 TRBV9 - CASSVGTSGGEFIETQYF TGTGCCAGCAGCGTAGGGACTAGCGGGGGGGAATTTATCGAGACCCAGTACTTC
- TRBJ1-1 TRBV5-1 - CASSQGNMNTEAFF TGCGCCAGCTCACAGGGTAATATGAACACTGAAGCTTTCTTT
- TRBJ1-5 TRBV7-9 - CASSREPNQPQHF TGTGCCAGCAGCCGTGAGCCCAATCAGCCCCAGCATTTT